These 5 T cell receptor beta chains originate from one sample sequenced in a study of T cell repertoires in aging, cancer and after chemotherapy. TCR beta rearrangements were amplified from peripheral blood genomic DNA. Multiplex touch-down PCR with TRB-A/B primers amplified rearranged V-D-J TRB sequences. One entry per CDR3 protein, called by TCRdb with MiXCR from the multiplex PCR reads. Counted here are thousands of distinct CDR3 sequences, 25% to 30% occurring once; the ten biggest clones make up 3% to 5%. Material for sequencing was blood. These receptors were taken from a human donor in good health.

Relative to its sample, this clonotype is medium-sized (0.01 to 0.1%). The chain couples TRBV7-2 to TRBJ2-1, with D uncertain. The CDR3 totals 14 residues. V lost 2 bases and J lost 7, with 12 bases in between. The germline CDR1 and CDR2 sequences are SGHTA and FQGNSA. CDR3: CASSLIAEWNEQFF. The CDR3 nucleotides are TGTGCCAGCAGCTTAATCGCAGAATGGAATGAGCAGTTCTTC.

By proportion, this clonotype is medium-sized. This rearrangement joins TRBV30 to TRBJ1-1; D call uncertain. CDR1 and CDR2 (germline): GTSNPN, SVGIG (reference sequence). The CDR3 totals 16 residues. The germline V and J ends were trimmed by 2 bases and 1 base, with 17 bases remaining between them. Here the CDR3 DNA reads TGTGCCTGGAGTACACCTATTTGGAGGGAGAACACTGAAGCTTTCTTT. Translated, it gives CAWSTPIWRENTEAFF.

This clonotype has only a few counts. This sequence joins TRBV4-3 and TRBJ1-4; 10 nucleotides match TRBD1. The CDR3 totals 17 residues. Unmatched junction bases numbered 7, after V lost 3 bases and J lost 3 bases. CDR1 is LGHNA and CDR2 is YSLEER in the germline V gene. DNA of the CDR3: TGCGCCAGCAGCCAGCAGACAGGGGGCAGAGCTAATGAAAAACTGTTTTTT. Protein: CASSQQTGGRANEKLFF.

This clonotype has a handful of counts. This sequence joins TRBV25-1 and TRBJ1-1; a possible D gene is TRBD1 (5 bases). The CDR3 has 13 amino acids. Germline CDR1 MGHDK, CDR2 SYGVNS. V lost 2 bases, J lost 1 base, and 5 bases lay in between. The CDR3 bases are TGTGCCAGCAGTGAAGGGGGGAACACTGAAGCTTTCTTT. It is translated as CASSEGGNTEAFF.

In its sample, this clonotype is medium-sized. V gene TRBV6-5 combines with J gene TRBJ2-2, with 7 bases matching TRBD2. CDR3 size: 14 residues. Germline assignment: CDR1 MNHEY and CDR2 SVGAGI. V trimming: 6 bases; J trimming: 4 bases; junction bases outside the gene matches: 5. CDR3 DNA sequence: TGTGCCAGCAGGAGGGACTACAGCACCGGGGAGCTGTTTTTT. Its translation is CASRRDYSTGELFF.